This passage covers 17 T cell receptor beta chains from one sample sequenced in a study of blood T cells in healthy people across ages. For the second PCR, which ran for roughly 7 to 11 cycles, a sample-barcoded 5' primer and a J-beta primer mix were used. TCRdb called the 5' RACE reads again in MiXCR, with one record for every CDR3 protein. The table shows fewer than 950,000 distinct CDR3 sequences, with about 36% occurring only once. The sequenced sample was blood. The receptors shown here come from a man younger than 35 in good health.

In its sample, this clonotype was seen a few times. This sequence joins TRBV7-9 and TRBJ1-2, with D hard to call. CDR3 length: 12 residues. The V and J ends lost 6 bases and 5 bases respectively, with 10 bases between them. CDR1 and CDR2 from the germline V gene are SEHNR and FQNEAQ (reference sequence). CDR3 in amino acids: CASSSDIYGYTF. Written as DNA, the CDR3 is TGTGCCAGCAGTTCCGACATTTATGGCTACACCTTC.

This clonotype was counted many times. The chain carries TRBV6-2 or TRBV6-3 and TRBJ2-1; D unclear. The CDR3 extends over 15 amino acids. Germline CDR1 is MNHEY and CDR2 is SVGEGT. Trimming left V 6 bases short and J 4 bases short, with 16 bases between. Written as DNA, the CDR3 is TGTGCCAGCAGCCCCACGGGTGGTTCGTACAATGAGCAGTTCTTC. Amino acid sequence: CASSPTGGSYNEQFF.

The chain links TRBV6-6 to TRBJ2-7; no firm D call. The CDR3 is made up of 14 amino acids. Germline-derived CDR1 and CDR2 are MNHNY and SVGAGI (reference sequence). The V gene lost 5 bases and the J gene lost 1 base, with 12 bases spanning the gap. This chain's CDR3 is CASSDPPSSYEQYF. Here the CDR3 DNA reads TGTGCCAGCAGTGACCCCCCCAGTTCCTACGAGCAGTACTTC.

The chain is built from TRBV4-1 and TRBJ1-5; D might be TRBD1 (6 bases). The CDR3 is 15 residues long. Looked up from germline, CDR1 is MGHRA and CDR2 is YSYEKL. The V and J ends lost 0 bases and 11 bases respectively, with 17 bases between them. The CDR3 nucleotides are TGCGCCAGCAGCCAAGAACCCGAGATCAGGGGAGCCCAGCATTTT. Translation gives CASSQEPEIRGAQHF.

This chain connects TRBV6-6 to TRBJ1-4; no clear D gene. V lost 2 bases and J lost 0, with 7 bases in between. CDR1 MNHNY and CDR2 SVGAGI come from the germline V gene (reference sequence). CDR3 length: 15 residues. Here the CDR3 reads CASSYAIATNEKLFF. The CDR3 DNA sequence: TGTGCCAGCAGTTACGCGATAGCAACTAATGAAAAACTGTTTTTT.

With respect to this clonotype: Compared with germline, one end of the junction differs, possibly owing to a read error. The genes are TRBV7-9 and TRBJ2-1, with 8 bases fitting TRBD2. Looked up from germline, CDR1 is SEHNR and CDR2 is FQNEAQ (reference sequence). The CDR3 is 15 residues long. CDR3 coding DNA: TGTGCCAACAGCCCCAGCGGGGGCACCTACAATGAGCAGTTCTTC. This translates into CANSPSGGTYNEQFF.

This clonotype was picked up one time. J is TRBJ2-5 and V is TRBV10-3, with 7 bases fitting TRBD1. CDR3 length: 15 residues. J was trimmed by 6 bases and V by 2 bases; bases with no gene match: 9. Germline V gene data show CDR1 as ENHRY and CDR2 as SYGVKD. The CDR3 coding sequence is TGTGCCATCAGTGAGAAAACAGGGGTGGGGAAGACCCAGTACTTC. It specifies CAISEKTGVGKTQYF.

Many counts were recorded for this clonotype. The V gene is TRBV15, the J gene TRBJ2-7, with TRBD1 identical over 8 bases. With V trimmed by 0 bases and J by 5 bases, 9 bases remained unmatched. The germline V gene encodes CDR1 LNHNV and CDR2 YYDKDF (reference sequence). The CDR3 is 16 amino acids. CDR3 amino acids: CATSRDRTGSRDEQYF. The DNA of the CDR3 is TGTGCCACCAGCAGAGATCGGACAGGGAGTCGCGACGAGCAGTACTTC.

Comment on this clonotype: One base away lies a much larger clone, so this may be a sequencing read error. V is TRBV20-1 and J is TRBJ1-1; 7 bases agree with TRBD1. Unmatched junction bases numbered 8, after V lost 3 bases and J lost 1 base. This CDR3 comprises 15 residues. In germline, CDR1 is DFQATT, CDR2 SNEGSKA (reference sequence). CDR3 residues: CSAREQGGQNTEAFF. The CDR3 DNA follows: TGCAGTGCTAGGGAGCAGGGGGGACAGAACACTGAAGCTTTCTTT.

The chain employs TRBV6-2 or TRBV6-3 and TRBJ2-7; 7 bases map to TRBD1. This CDR3 region has 15 residues. Germline CDR1 is MNHEY and CDR2 is SVGEGT. Trimming cost V 4 bases and J 0 bases; bases outside gene matches: 6. CDR3 residues: CASSSLRTGSYEQYF. CDR3 DNA: TGTGCCAGCAGTTCGCTGAGGACAGGCTCCTACGAGCAGTACTTC.

The rearrangement uses TRBV7-8 and TRBJ2-5; weak D call: TRBD1 (6 bases). Germline V gene lookup returns CDR1 SGHVS and CDR2 FQNEAQ. V lost 1 base and J 11 bases, leaving 17 bases between the germline ends. This CDR3 region has 14 residues. The CDR3 is CASSLGVGDNEQYF. CDR3 sequence (DNA): TGTGCCAGCAGCTTAGGGGTGGGGGACAATGAGCAGTACTTC.

This clonotype appeared a few times. The rearrangement links TRBV20-1 to TRBJ2-1, with D unclear. The CDR3 runs 14 residues. Germline CDR1 reads DFQATT; CDR2 reads SNEGSKA (reference sequence). Trimming took off 5 bases at V and 5 bases at J, with 16 bases between the two ends. CDR3 residues: CSAYAPKKNNEQFF. Written as DNA, the CDR3 is TGCAGTGCTTACGCCCCAAAAAAAAACAATGAGCAGTTCTTC.

This chain uses TRBV28 with TRBJ1-4; D unresolved. V was trimmed by 5 bases and J by 5 bases, leaving 15 bases between them. The V gene's germline CDR1 is MDHEN and CDR2 SYDVKM. CDR3 length: 15 amino acids. CDR3 protein: CASSPPTYGNEKLFF. Here the CDR3 DNA reads TGTGCCAGCAGTCCACCGACATACGGGAATGAAAAACTGTTTTTT.

The rearrangement joins TRBV6-5 to TRBJ2-7, with D perhaps matching TRBD1 (6 bases). Trimming took off 0 bases at V and 3 bases at J, with 21 bases between the two ends. The length of the CDR3 is 18 residues. Per germline, CDR1 MNHEY and CDR2 SVGAGI. The CDR3 is CASSYSTGKQGWVYEQYF. CDR3 nucleotides: TGTGCCAGCAGTTACTCGACGGGAAAACAGGGTTGGGTCTACGAGCAGTACTTC.

The CDR3 protein is CASTLHQRGYNEQYF. CDR3 DNA sequence: TGTGCCAGCACCCTCCACCAGCGGGGGTACAATGAGCAGTACTTC. The chain links TRBV12-3 or TRBV12-4 to TRBJ2-5; 8 bases fit TRBD2. The CDR3 consists of 15 residues. V dropped 7 bases and J dropped 11; count of bases not matched to a gene: 18.

J is TRBJ1-1 and V is TRBV7-9; D is unclear. Germline V gene lookup returns CDR1 SEHNR and CDR2 FQNEAQ (reference sequence). The CDR3 loop spans 11 amino acids. The germline V and J ends were trimmed by 3 bases and 7 bases, with 6 bases remaining between them. The CDR3 DNA reads TGTGCCAGCAGCTTGACCTGTGAAGCTTTCTTT. Encoded protein: CASSLTCEAFF.

This sequence joins TRBV6-6 and TRBJ2-4; D is possibly TRBD1 (5 bases). The V gene's germline CDR1 is MNHNY and CDR2 SVGAGI (reference sequence). V was shortened by 4 bases and J by 0 bases, with 13 bases between the two germline ends. The CDR3 loop spans 16 amino acids. CDR3 DNA sequence: TGTGCCAGCAGTTCGGACATTGCCCTAGCCAAAAACATTCAGTACTTC. Translation gives CASSSDIALAKNIQYF.